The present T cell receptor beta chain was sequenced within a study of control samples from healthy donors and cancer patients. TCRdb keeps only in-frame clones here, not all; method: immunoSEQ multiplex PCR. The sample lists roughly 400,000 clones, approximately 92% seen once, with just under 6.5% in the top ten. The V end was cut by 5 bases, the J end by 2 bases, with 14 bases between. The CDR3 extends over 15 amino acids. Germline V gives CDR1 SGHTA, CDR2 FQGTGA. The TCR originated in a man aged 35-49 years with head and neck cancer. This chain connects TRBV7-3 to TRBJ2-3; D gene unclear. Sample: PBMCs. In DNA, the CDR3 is TGTGCCAGCAGCCCCACTGCGGTAAACACAGATACGCAGTATTTT. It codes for CASSPTAVNTDTQYF.